What follows are 10 T cell receptor beta chains derived from one specimen sequenced in a study of shared clonotypes between healthy human individuals. Data came from immunoSEQ multiplex PCR; TCRdb stores just in-frame clones and leaves some out. The sample has about 2 million clones, over 85% seen once. Naive CD8 cells, CD45RO-negative and positively selected for CCR7, excluded terminally differentiated effector memory CD45RA+ cells. The sample consisted of naive CD8+ T cells sorted from blood. The source of these receptors is a man younger than 35 in good health.

This chain uses TRBV7-9 with TRBJ2-1, with 9 bases aligning to TRBD1. The CDR3 length is 16 residues. V shed 5 bases and J 9 bases; nucleotides not matched to a gene: 14. Germline assignment: CDR1 SEHNR and CDR2 FQNEAQ (reference sequence). CDR3 amino acids: CASSPSESQGAGEQFF. CDR3 sequence (DNA): TGTGCCAGCAGCCCCTCGGAGTCACAGGGGGCCGGTGAGCAGTTCTTC. Drawing the rest from reference TRBV7-9 and TRBJ2-1, the complete variable domain is DTGVSQNPRHKITKRGQNVTFRCDPISEHNRLYWYRQTLGQGPEFLTYFQNEAQLEKSRLLSDRFSAERPKGSFSTLEIQRTEQGDSAMYLCASSPSESQGAGEQFFGPGTRLTVL.

The chain employs TRBV5-1 and TRBJ2-3, with TRBD2 as a possible D gene (6 bases). The V end lost 7 bases, the J end lost 0 bases, and 12 bases lay between the germline ends. The CDR3 extends over 14 amino acids. The V gene's germline CDR1 is SGHRS and CDR2 YFSETQ. The CDR3 region is CASGRWVSTDTQYF. CDR3 nucleotides: TGCGCCAGCGGGAGGTGGGTTAGCACAGATACGCAGTATTTT.

The gene calls are TRBV7-2 and TRBJ1-6; D call uncertain. Germline CDR1 SGHTA, CDR2 FQGNSA. The CDR3 runs to 15 residues. Trimming stripped 7 bases from V and 2 bases from J, with 12 bases between. The CDR3 loop is CASTLDKTYNSPLHF. The DNA of the CDR3 is TGTGCCAGCACCCTCGATAAAACCTATAATTCACCCCTCCACTTT.

This chain uses TRBV5-1 with TRBJ2-7, with D maybe TRBD2 (7 bases). Trimming cost V 4 bases and J 2 bases, with 16 bases left between them. The CDR3 has 15 residues. Germline CDR1 SGHRS, CDR2 YFSETQ. This CDR3 is CASSPLGGDTYEQYF. Here the CDR3 DNA reads TGCGCCAGCAGCCCGCTGGGAGGGGACACCTACGAGCAGTACTTC.

Comment on this clone: The sample has other DNA sequences that encode this CDR3 too. The chain combines TRBV6-5 with TRBJ1-1; TRBD1 is a possible D gene (6 bases). The V end was cut by 6 bases, the J end by 1 base, with 12 bases between. The CDR3 is 14 residues long. The V gene's germline CDR1 is MNHEY and CDR2 SVGAGI. The CDR3 sequence is CASSIQGWNTEAFF. The CDR3 DNA sequence: TGTGCCAGCAGCATCCAGGGGTGGAACACTGAAGCTTTCTTT.

About this clone itself: Within the sample, other DNA sequences also encode this same CDR3. The chain has TRBV10-3 and TRBJ2-1, with D unresolved. V was shortened by 4 bases and J by 1 base, with 5 bases between the two germline ends. The CDR3 spans 13 residues. Looked up from germline, CDR1 is ENHRY and CDR2 is SYGVKD. CDR3 in DNA: TGTGCCATCAGTGGGGTTTCCTACAATGAGCAGTTCTTC. Protein product: CAISGVSYNEQFF.

The rearrangement joins TRBV13 to TRBJ2-7; 9 bases fit TRBD1. The CDR3 has 18 residues. The V gene end was trimmed by 0 bases and the J gene end by 6 bases; junction bases not matched to a gene: 15. Looked up from germline, CDR1 is PRHDT and CDR2 is FYEKMQ (reference sequence). The CDR3 is CASSLGQGAPGSEIEQYF. DNA of the CDR3: TGTGCCAGCAGCTTAGGACAGGGGGCCCCAGGGTCGGAGATCGAGCAGTACTTC. Full variable domain (outside the CDR3, taken from reference TRBV13 and TRBJ2-7): AAGVIQSPRHLIKEKRETATLKCYPIPRHDTVYWYQQGPGQDPQFLISFYEKMQSDKGSIPDRFSAQQFSDYHSELNMSSLELGDSALYFCASSLGQGAPGSEIEQYFGPGTRLTVT.

This clone was counted only a few times. V gene TRBV13 combines with J gene TRBJ1-2, with 9 positions matching TRBD1. Germline V CDR1 and CDR2: PRHDT, FYEKMQ (reference sequence). V shed 2 bases, J shed 7 bases, and the junction held 14 bases outside the gene matches. The CDR3 is 17 amino acids. CDR3 residues: CASSLPDERTGAPGYTF. The DNA of the CDR3 is TGTGCCAGCAGCTTACCCGACGAACGGACAGGGGCTCCTGGCTACACCTTC.

This clone appeared a single time. The rearrangement joins TRBV4-1 to TRBJ1-2, with 8 bases that match TRBD1. This CDR3 has 16 amino acids. Germline CDR1 MGHRA, CDR2 YSYEKL. V was pared by 0 bases and J by 6 bases, with 9 bases of the junction left unmatched. CDR3 in amino acids: CASSQDRTGRLHGYTF. Written as DNA, the CDR3 is TGCGCCAGCAGCCAAGATAGGACAGGGAGATTGCATGGCTACACCTTC.

The chain joins TRBV4-3 to TRBJ2-3; 13 bases match TRBD2. CDR3 size: 19 residues. The V segment lost 0 bases and the J segment 6 bases; nucleotides outside the gene matches: 12. The germline V gene encodes CDR1 LGHNA and CDR2 YSLEER. For the CDR3, the DNA is TGCGCCAGCAGCCAAGAAAACCCCGAACTAGCGGGAGGGCTGGATACGCAGTATTTT. Residues: CASSQENPELAGGLDTQYF.